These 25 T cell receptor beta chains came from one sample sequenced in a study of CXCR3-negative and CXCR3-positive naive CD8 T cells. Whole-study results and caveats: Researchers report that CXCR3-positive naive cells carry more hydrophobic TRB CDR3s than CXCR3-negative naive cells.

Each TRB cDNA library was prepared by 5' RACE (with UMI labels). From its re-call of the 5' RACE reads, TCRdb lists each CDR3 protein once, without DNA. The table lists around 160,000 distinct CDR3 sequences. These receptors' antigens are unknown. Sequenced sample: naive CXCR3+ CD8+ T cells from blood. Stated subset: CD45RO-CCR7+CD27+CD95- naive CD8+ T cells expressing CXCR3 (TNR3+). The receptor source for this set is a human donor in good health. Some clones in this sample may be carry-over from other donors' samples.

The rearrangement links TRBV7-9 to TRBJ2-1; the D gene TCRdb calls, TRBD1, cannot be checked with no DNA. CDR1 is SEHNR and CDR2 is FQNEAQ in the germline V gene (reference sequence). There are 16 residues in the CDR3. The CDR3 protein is CASRSALGSSYNEQFF.

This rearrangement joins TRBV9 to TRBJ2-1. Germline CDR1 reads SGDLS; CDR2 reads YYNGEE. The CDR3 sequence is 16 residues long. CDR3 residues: CASSVGGSAINNEQFF.

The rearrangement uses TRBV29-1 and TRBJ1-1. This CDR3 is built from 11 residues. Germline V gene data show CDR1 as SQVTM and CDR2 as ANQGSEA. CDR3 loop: CSVYENTEAFF.

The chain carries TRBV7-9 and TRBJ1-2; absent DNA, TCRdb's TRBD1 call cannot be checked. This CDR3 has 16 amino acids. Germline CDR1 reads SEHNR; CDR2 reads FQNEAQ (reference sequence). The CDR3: CASSLLAGGSNYGYTF.

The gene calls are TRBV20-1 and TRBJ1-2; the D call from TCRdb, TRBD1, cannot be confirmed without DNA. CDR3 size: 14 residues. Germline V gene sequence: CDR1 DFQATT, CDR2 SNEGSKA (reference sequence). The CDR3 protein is CSAGTGLSDIGYTF.

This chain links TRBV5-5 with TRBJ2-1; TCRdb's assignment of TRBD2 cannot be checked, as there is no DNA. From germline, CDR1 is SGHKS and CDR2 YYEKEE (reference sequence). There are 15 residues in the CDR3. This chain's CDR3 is CASSSLRLAVDEQFF.

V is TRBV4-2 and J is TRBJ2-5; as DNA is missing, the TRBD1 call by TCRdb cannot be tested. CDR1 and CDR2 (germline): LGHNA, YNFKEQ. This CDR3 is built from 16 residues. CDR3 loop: CASSQEPWQVQETQYF.

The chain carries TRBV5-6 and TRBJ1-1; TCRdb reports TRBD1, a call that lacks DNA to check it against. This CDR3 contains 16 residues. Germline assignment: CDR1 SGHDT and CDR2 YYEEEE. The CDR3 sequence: CARSPPKKVMNTEAFF.

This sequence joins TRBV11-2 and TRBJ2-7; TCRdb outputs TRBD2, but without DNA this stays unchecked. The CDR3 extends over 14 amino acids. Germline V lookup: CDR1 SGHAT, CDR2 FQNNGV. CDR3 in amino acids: CASSFGSGNYEQYF.

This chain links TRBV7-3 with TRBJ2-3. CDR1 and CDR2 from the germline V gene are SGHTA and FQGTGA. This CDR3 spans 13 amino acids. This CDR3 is CASSLKGGDTQYF.

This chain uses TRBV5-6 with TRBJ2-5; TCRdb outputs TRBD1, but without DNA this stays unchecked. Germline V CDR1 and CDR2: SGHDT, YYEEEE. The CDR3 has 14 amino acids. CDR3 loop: CASSQQGAQKTQYF.

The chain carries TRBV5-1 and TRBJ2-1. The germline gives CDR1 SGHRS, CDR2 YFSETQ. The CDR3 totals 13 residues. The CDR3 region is CASSFPYDNEQFF.

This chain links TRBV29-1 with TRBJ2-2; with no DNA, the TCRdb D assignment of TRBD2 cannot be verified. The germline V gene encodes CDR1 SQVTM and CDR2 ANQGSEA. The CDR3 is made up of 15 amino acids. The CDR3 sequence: CSVVSESPNTGELFF.

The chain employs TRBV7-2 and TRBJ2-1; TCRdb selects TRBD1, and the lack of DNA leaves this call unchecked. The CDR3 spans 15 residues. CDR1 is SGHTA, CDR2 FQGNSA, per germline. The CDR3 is CASSLRGGGVNEQFF.

The CDR3 loop reads CASSLRQGPLYEQYF. The J gene is TRBJ2-7, the V gene TRBV5-1; TCRdb's D gene call, TRBD1, goes unchecked for lack of DNA. CDR1 is SGHRS and CDR2 is YFSETQ in the germline V gene. The CDR3 sequence is 15 residues long.

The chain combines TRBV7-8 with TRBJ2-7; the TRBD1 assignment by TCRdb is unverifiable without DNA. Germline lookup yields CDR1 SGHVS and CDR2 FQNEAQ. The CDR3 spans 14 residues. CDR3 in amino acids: CASQRTGSSYEQYF.

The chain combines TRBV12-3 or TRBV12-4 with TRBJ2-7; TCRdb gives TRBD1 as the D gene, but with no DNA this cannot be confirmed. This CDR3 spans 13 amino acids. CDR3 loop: CASTNGHSYEQYF.

This CDR3 is CASSLFGTTYEQYF. The V call is TRBV5-1, the J call TRBJ2-7. The CDR3 is 14 residues long. Germline CDR1 and CDR2: SGHRS and YFSETQ.

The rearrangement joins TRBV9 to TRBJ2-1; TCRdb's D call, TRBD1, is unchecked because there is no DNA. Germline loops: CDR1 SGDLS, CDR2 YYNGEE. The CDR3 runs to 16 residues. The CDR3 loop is CASSVESPGTYNEQFF.

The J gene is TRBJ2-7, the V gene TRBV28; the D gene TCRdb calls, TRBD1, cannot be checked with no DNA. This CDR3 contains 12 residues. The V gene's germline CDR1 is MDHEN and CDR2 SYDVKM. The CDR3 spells CASSLSPWEQYF.

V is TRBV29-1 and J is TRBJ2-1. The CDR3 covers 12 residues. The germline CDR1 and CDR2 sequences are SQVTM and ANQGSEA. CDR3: CSVEDQLTEQFF.

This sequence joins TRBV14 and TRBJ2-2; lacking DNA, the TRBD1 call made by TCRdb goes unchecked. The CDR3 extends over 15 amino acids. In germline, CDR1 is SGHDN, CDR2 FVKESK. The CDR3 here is CASSHLGGFTGELFF.

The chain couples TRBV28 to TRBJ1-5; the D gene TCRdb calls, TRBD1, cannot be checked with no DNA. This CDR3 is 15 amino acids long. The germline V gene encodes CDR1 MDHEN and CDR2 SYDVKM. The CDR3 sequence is CASSQTGYSNQPQHF.

This CDR3 is CSVRESYSYEQYF. The chain joins TRBV29-1 to TRBJ2-7; the D gene TCRdb calls, TRBD2, cannot be checked with no DNA. This CDR3 spans 13 amino acids. The germline CDR1 and CDR2 sequences are SQVTM and ANQGSEA.

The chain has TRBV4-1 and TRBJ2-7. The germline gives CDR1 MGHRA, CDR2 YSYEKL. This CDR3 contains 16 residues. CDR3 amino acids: CASSQDLFSSSYEQYF.